This note documents a single TCR beta chain sequence. Its antigen is currently not known. No base quality values were provided; no much bigger clone lies one nucleotide off. This sample is part of a study of blood T cell repertoires in COVID-19 (dated by TCRdb to the early 2020s). Regarding the research as a whole: Samples from collaborators originated in the United States, Italy and Spain and spanned both the acute and convalescent phases of COVID-19. Where HLA class I and class II types were available, the types were taken from metadata supplied by the sample provider, not from assay-based typing. The sample metadata nearly always contained a de-identified subject ID, COVID-19 status, age in years and sex. A freely available public database, intended as a resource for researchers studying the immune response to SARS-CoV-2, is where the repertoires were released. Subjects who had been exposed to COVID-19, were actively infected with it, or had recovered from it provided the deeply sampled blood TCRbeta repertoires that made up the dataset. The samples were drawn from the first 160 participants of the ongoing ImmuneRACE study and from 1,200 or so subjects provided by 6 global collaborators. The material from the prospective study consisted of cDNA or gDNA derived from T cells, B-cell-depleted T cells, or PBMCs.

Study-wide findings and limitations: The quantity of clinical and demographic metadata differed by source and by participant and was supplied without curation.

TCRbeta CDR3 regions were amplified from genomic DNA using the immunoSEQ Assay, a bias-controlled multiplex PCR. The authors processed their data as follows. The number of nucleated cells in each sample was estimated by amplification of reference gene primers within the assay. To quantify the absolute abundance of each unique TCRbeta CDR3 rearrangement, sequence reads were collapsed and filtered. Productive Simpson clonality was computed per sample as the square root of Simpson's diversity index over productive rearrangements. In its TCRdb copy, this immuneACCESS table keeps in-frame sequences only and misses some clones. Where compared with another copy, unresolved V genes explain less than half of these, and the others have no known cause. From that table come the V and J calls and clone size; the DNA was used to work out D and trimming. Present in this sample are under 450,000 clones, over 75% of which were seen just once. The ten top clones hold roughly 1.4% of the sample.

At the junction V is shortened by 4 bases and J by 4 bases, with 17 bases in between. Measured from the cysteine to the phenylalanine, the CDR3 is 15 residues long. The retained sequence is limited to the CDR3, 45 bases, with the frame set at the first base. From the germline V gene, CDR1 is SGHRS and CDR2 is YFSETQ. One collaborating source in Seattle enrolled patients during active infection and followed them longitudinally through the course of disease. Each collaborating institution followed its own protocols to collect whole blood in K2EDTA tubes. For TCRbeta analysis, collaborators shipped samples as frozen whole blood, isolated PBMCs, or DNA extracted from either of those sample types.

The sequence is built from TRBV5-1 and TRBJ1-1, and TRBD1 may be the D gene, going by 5 matching bases. The sample consisted of peripheral blood. The receptor comes from a woman in her 40s with COVID-19, enrolled during active disease. This receptor carries the CDR3 CASSEGQGGVTEAFF. The DNA is TGCGCCAGCAGCGAGGGCCAAGGAGGGGTCACTGAAGCTTTCTTT.